This record concerns one T cell receptor (beta chain) sequence. This sample stems from a study of CD8+ T cells in alopecia areata. RNA was extracted and reverse transcribed into cDNA as the sequencing template. Assay used: immunoSEQ multiplex PCR; TCRdb lists only in-frame clones, some missing. The repertoire holds about 190,000 clones, with roughly 64% as singletons. Trimming cost V 0 bases and J 8 bases, with 14 bases left between them. Looked up from germline, CDR1 is SGHDT and CDR2 is YYEEEE. The CDR3 sequence is 14 residues long. The treatment is: oral pan-JAK inhibitor, 5-10 mg twice daily. Researchers gathered lesional scalp punch biopsies and peripheral blood from patients with alopecia areata.

This clonotype originated in a human donor with alopecia areata. The chain couples TRBV5-6 to TRBJ1-2; D unclear. Source: CD8+ T cells sorted from blood, taken at week 24, from a patient treated with tofacitinib. The CDR3 DNA reads TGTGCCAGCAGCTTGGGGTCTTCCTATGCAGGCTACACCTTC. Amino acids: CASSLGSSYAGYTF.